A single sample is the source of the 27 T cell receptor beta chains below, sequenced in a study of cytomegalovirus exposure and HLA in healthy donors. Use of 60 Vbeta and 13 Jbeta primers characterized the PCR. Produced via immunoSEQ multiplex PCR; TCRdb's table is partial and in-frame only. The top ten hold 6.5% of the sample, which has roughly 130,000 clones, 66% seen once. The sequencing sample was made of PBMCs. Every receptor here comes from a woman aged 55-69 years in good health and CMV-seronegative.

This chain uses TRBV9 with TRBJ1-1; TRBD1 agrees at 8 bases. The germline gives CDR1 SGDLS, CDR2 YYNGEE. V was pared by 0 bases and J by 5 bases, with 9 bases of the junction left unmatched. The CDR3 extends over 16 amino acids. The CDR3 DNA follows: TGTGCCAGCAGCGTAGCGGCAGGGGGCGCGGGTACTGAAGCTTTCTTT. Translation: CASSVAAGGAGTEAFF.

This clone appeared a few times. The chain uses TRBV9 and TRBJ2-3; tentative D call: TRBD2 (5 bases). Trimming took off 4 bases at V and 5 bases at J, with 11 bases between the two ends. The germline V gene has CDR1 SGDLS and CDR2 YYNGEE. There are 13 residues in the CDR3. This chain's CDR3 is CASSSGVIDTQYF. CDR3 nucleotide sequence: TGTGCCAGCAGCTCCGGGGTAATAGATACGCAGTATTTT.

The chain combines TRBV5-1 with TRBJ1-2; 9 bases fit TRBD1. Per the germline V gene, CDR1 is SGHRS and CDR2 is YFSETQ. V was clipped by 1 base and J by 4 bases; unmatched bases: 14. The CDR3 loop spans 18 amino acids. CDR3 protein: CASSLSPGQGSRGYGYTF. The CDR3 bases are TGCGCCAGCAGCTTGAGCCCGGGACAGGGATCAAGGGGCTATGGCTACACCTTC. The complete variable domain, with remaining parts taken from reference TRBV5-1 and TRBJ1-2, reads KAGVTQTPRYLIKTRGQQVTLSCSPISGHRSVSWYQQTPGQGLQFLFEYFSETQRNKGNFPGRFSGRQFSNSRSEMNVSTLELGDSALYLCASSLSPGQGSRGYGYTFGSGTRLTVV.

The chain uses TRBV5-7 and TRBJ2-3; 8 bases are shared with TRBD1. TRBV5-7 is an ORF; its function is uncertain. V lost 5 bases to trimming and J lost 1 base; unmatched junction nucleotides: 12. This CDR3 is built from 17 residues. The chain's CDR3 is CASSPSDRGAGTDTQYF. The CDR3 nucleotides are TGTGCCAGCAGTCCCTCAGACAGGGGTGCCGGCACAGATACGCAGTATTTT.

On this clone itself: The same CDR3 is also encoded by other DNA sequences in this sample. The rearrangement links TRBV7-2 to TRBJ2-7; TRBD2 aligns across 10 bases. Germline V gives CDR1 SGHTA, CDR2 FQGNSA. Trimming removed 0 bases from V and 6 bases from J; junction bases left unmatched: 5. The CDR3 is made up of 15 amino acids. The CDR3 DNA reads TGTGCCAGCAGCTTAGCACTAGCGGGGACCTCCGAGCAGTACTTC. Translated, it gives CASSLALAGTSEQYF.

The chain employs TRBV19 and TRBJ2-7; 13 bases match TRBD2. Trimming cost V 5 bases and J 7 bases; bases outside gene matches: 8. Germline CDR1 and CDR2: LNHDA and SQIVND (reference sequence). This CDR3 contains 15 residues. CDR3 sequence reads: CASSAGLAGLGEQYF. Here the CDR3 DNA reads TGTGCCAGTAGTGCGGGACTAGCGGGACTAGGGGAGCAGTACTTC.

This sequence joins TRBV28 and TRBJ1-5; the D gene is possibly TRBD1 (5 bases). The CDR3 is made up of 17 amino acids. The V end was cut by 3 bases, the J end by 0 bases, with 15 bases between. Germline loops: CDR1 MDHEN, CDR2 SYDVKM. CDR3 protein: CASSFGDSNYSNQPQHF. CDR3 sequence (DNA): TGTGCCAGCAGTTTTGGTGACAGTAATTATAGCAATCAGCCCCAGCATTTT.

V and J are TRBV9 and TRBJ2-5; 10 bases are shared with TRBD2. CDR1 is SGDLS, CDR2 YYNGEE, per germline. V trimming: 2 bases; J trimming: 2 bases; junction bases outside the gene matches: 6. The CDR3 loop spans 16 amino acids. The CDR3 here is CASSVTQLAGQETQYF. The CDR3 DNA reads TGTGCCAGCAGCGTCACCCAACTAGCGGGACAAGAGACCCAGTACTTC.

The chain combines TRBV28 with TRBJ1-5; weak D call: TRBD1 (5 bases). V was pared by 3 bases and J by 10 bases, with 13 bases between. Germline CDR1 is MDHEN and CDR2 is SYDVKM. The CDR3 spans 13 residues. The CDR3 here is CASSLVSGFPQHF. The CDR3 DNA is TGTGCCAGCAGTTTGGTTTCAGGGTTTCCCCAGCATTTT. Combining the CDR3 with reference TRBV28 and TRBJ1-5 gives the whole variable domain DVKVTQSSRYLVKRTGEKVFLECVQDMDHENMFWYRQDPGLGLRLIYFSYDVKMKEKGDIPEGYSVSREKKERFSLILESASTNQTSMYLCASSLVSGFPQHFGDGTRLSIL.

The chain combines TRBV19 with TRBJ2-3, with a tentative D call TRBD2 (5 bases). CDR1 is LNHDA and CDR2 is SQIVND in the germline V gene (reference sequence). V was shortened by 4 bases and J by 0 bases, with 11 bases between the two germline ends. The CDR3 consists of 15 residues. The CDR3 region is CASSTRPGSTDTQYF. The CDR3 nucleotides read TGTGCCAGTAGTACCCGACCGGGGAGCACAGATACGCAGTATTTT.

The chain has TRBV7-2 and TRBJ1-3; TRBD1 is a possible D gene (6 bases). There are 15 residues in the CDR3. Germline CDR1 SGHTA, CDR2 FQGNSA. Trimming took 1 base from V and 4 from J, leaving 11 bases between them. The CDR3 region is CASSLDRQGGNTIYF. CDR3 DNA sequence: TGTGCCAGCAGCTTAGACCGCCAGGGGGGAAACACCATATATTTT.

Here the CDR3 DNA reads TGTGCCATCAGTACCCCGGACAGGGGTAATGAAAAACTGTTTTTT. Translation: CAISTPDRGNEKLFF. This sequence joins TRBV10-3 and TRBJ1-4; 9 bases map to TRBD1. V was pared by 5 bases and J by 4 bases, with 5 bases of the junction left unmatched. The V gene's germline CDR1 is ENHRY and CDR2 SYGVKD. The CDR3 covers 15 residues.

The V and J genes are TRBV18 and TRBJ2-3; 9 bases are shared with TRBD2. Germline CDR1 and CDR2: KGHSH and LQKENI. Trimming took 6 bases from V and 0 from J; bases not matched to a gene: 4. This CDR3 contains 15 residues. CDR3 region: CASSLTSGSTDTQYF. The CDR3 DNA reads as TGTGCCAGCTCCCTTACTAGCGGGAGCACAGATACGCAGTATTTT.

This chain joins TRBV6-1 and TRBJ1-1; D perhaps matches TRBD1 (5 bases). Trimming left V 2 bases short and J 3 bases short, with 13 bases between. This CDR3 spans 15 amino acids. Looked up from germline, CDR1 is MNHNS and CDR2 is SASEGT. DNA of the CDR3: TGTGCCAGCAGTGAAAATCCGGGGGAGTACACTGAAGCTTTCTTT. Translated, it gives CASSENPGEYTEAFF.

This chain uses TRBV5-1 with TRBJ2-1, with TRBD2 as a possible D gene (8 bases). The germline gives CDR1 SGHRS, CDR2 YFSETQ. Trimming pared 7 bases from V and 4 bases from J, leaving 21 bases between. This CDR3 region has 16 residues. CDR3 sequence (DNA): TGCGCCAGCTCCGAGGGGGCGGGGGGTTTGTACAATGAGCAGTTCTTC. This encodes CASSEGAGGLYNEQFF.

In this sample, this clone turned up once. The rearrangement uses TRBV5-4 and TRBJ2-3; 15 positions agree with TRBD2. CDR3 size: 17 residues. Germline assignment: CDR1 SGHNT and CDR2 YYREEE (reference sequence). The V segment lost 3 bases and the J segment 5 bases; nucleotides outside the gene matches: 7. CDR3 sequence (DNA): TGTGCCAGCAGCTGGGGACTAGCGGGGGGCCGGATAGATACGCAGTATTTT. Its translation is CASSWGLAGGRIDTQYF. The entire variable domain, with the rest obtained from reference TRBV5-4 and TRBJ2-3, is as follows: ETGVTQSPTHLIKTRGQQVTLRCSSQSGHNTVSWYQQALGQGPQFIFQYYREEENGRGNFPPRFSGLQFPNYSSELNVNALELDDSALYLCASSWGLAGGRIDTQYFGPGTRLTVL.

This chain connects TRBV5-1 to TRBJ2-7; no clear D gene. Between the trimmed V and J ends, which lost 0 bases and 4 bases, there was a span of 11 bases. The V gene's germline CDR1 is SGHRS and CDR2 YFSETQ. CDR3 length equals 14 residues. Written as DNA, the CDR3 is TGCGCCAGCAGCTTGGACAGTTCAGAGTACGAGCAGTACTTC. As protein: CASSLDSSEYEQYF.

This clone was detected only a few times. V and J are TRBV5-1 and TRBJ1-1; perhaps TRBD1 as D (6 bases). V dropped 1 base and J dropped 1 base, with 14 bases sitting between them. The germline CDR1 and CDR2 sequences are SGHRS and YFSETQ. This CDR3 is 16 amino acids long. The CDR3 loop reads CASSLSQGRGNTEAFF. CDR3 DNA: TGCGCCAGCAGCTTGTCCCAGGGGAGGGGGAACACTGAAGCTTTCTTT.

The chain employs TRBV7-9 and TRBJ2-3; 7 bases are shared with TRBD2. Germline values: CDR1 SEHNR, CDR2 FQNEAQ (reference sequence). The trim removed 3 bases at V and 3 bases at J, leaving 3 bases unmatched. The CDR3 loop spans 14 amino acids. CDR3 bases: TGTGCCAGCAGCTTGGCGGGAGAGACAGATACGCAGTATTTT. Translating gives CASSLAGETDTQYF.

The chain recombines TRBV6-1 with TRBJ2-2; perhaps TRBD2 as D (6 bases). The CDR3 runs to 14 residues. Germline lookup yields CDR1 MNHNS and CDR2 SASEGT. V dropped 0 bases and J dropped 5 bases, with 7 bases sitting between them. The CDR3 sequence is CASSEAGGTGELFF. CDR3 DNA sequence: TGTGCCAGCAGTGAAGCGGGGGGTACCGGGGAGCTGTTTTTT.

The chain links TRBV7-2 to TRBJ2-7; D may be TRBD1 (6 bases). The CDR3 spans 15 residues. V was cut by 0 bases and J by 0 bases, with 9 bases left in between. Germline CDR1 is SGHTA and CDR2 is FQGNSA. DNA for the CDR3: TGTGCCAGCAGCTTAGCGGCAGGGGTCTCCTACGAGCAGTACTTC. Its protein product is CASSLAAGVSYEQYF. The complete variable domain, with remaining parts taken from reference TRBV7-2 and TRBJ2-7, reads GAGVSQSPSNKVTEKGKDVELRCDPISGHTALYWYRQSLGQGLEFLIYFQGNSAPDKSGLPSDRFSAERTGGSVSTLTIQRTQQEDSAVYLCASSLAAGVSYEQYFGPGTRLTVT.

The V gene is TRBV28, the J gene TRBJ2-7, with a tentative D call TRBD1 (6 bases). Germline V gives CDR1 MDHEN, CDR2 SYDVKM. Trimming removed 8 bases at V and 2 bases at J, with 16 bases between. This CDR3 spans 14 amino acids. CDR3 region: CASPPPGQAYEQYF. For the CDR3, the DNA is TGTGCCAGCCCTCCCCCGGGACAAGCCTACGAGCAGTACTTC. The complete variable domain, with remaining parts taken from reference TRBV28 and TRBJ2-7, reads DVKVTQSSRYLVKRTGEKVFLECVQDMDHENMFWYRQDPGLGLRLIYFSYDVKMKEKGDIPEGYSVSREKKERFSLILESASTNQTSMYLCASPPPGQAYEQYFGPGTRLTVT.

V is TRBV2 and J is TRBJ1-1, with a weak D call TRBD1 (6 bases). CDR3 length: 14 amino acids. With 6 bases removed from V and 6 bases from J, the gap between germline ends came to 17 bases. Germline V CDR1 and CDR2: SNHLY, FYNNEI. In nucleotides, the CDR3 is TGTGCCAGCAGACCGACAGGTGGTTTCTCTGAAGCTTTCTTT. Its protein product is CASRPTGGFSEAFF.

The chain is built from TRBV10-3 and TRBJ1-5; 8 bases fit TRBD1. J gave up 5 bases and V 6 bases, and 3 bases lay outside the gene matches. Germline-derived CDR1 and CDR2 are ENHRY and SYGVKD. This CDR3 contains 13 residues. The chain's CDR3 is CAIRKDRDQPQHF. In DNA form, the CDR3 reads TGTGCCATCAGGAAGGACAGGGATCAGCCCCAGCATTTT.

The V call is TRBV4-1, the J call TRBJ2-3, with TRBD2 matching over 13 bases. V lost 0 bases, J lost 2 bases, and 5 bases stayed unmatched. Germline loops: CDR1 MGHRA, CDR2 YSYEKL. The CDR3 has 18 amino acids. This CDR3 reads CASSQETSGGPNTDTQYF. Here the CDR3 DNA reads TGCGCCAGCAGCCAAGAGACTAGCGGGGGGCCAAACACAGATACGCAGTATTTT.

The CDR3 region is CASLNRAGLANNEQFF. In nucleotides, the CDR3 is TGTGCCAGCCTAAACCGCGCGGGACTAGCGAACAATGAGCAGTTCTTC. This chain joins TRBV7-8 and TRBJ2-1, with 10 bases identical to TRBD2. Germline V CDR1 and CDR2: SGHVS, FQNEAQ. J was trimmed by 5 bases and V by 8 bases; bases with no gene match: 12. The CDR3 has 16 amino acids.

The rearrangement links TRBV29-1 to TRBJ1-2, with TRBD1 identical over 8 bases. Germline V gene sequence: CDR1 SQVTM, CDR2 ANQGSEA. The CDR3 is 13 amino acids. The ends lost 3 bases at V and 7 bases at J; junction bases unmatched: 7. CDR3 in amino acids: CSVDVTGVGGYTF. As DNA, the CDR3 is TGCAGCGTTGACGTGACAGGGGTGGGTGGCTACACCTTC.